Detailed here is one T cell receptor (beta chain). TCRdb re-called the 5' RACE reads through MiXCR, storing one row per CDR3 protein. The sample lists around 1.7 million distinct CDR3 sequences; 25% to 35% were seen once. This specimen belongs to a study of identical twins. The CDR3 has 15 residues. The V gene's germline CDR1 is SGHKS and CDR2 YYEKEE (reference sequence). Trimming stripped 0 bases from V and 1 base from J, with 10 bases between. The TCR originated in a newborn girl in good health. The chain is built from TRBV5-5 and TRBJ1-1; D is unresolved. The sequenced material came from cord blood. The CDR3 protein is CASSLVVTANTEAFF. The DNA of the CDR3 is TGTGCCAGCAGCTTGGTGGTCACAGCGAACACTGAAGCTTTCTTT.